This TCR beta chain was profiled in a study of T-cell reconstitution after alpha-beta-depleted transplantation in children. Whole-study findings and limits: In patients about two months after transplant, alpha-beta T cells reportedly arose from several hundred expanded graft clones. The authors attributed T-cell counts and diversity one year after transplant mostly to newly produced T cells. Surviving recipient T cells and thymic progenitors produced the high day-60 TCRbeta diversity seen in some patients.

This CDR3 has 18 residues. J was trimmed by 3 bases and V by 2 bases; bases with no gene match: 15. Library preparation (for TCRbeta) was performed with unique molecular identifiers. TCRdb reprocessed the PCR reads with MiXCR, giving one entry per CDR3 protein. This sample has under 450,000 distinct CDR3 sequences; around 15% occur once, and the top ten carry 25% to 30%. Comments on this clonotype: Its antigen is not known.

The receptor comes from a boy in the first two years of life who had a stem cell transplant for Wiskott-Aldrich syndrome, so the T cells may come from the graft donor. This sample comprised PBMCs, mostly from graft donor cells, obtained 360 days after TCRalphabeta/CD19-depleted stem cell transplant. The chain links TRBV12-3 or TRBV12-4 to TRBJ1-1, with 7 bases that match TRBD1. CDR3 in DNA: TGTGCCAGCAGTTTATTCCATTTACAGGGGTTAAGGTACACTGAAGCTTTCTTT. Translated, it gives CASSLFHLQGLRYTEAFF.